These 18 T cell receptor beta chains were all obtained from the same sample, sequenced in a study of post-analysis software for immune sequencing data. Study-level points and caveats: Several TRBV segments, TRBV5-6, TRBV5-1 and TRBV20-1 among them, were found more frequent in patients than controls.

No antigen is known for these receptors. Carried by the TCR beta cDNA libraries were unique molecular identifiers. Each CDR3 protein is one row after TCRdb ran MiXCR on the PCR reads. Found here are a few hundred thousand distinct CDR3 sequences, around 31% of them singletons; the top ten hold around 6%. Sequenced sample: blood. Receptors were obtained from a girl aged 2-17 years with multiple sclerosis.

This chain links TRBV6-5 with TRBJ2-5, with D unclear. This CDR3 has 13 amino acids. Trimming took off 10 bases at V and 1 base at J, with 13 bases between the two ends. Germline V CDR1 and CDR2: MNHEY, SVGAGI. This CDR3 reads CATVGKSQETQYF. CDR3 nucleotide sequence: TGTGCCACCGTTGGGAAATCCCAAGAGACCCAGTACTTC.

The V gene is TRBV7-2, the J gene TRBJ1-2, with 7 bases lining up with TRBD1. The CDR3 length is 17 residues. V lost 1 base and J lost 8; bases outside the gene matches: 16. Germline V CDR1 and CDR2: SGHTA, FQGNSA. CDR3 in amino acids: CASSLGGLRDSSKGYTF. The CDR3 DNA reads TGTGCCAGCAGCTTAGGGGGACTCCGGGACAGCAGCAAGGGCTACACCTTC.

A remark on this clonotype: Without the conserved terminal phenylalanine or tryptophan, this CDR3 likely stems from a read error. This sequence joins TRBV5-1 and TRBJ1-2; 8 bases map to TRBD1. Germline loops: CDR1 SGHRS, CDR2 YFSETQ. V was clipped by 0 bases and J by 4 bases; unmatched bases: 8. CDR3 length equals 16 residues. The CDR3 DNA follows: TGCGCCAGCAGCTTGGAAGCAGGGGGCGCAGGCTATGGCTACACCTTA. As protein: CASSLEAGGAGYGYTL.

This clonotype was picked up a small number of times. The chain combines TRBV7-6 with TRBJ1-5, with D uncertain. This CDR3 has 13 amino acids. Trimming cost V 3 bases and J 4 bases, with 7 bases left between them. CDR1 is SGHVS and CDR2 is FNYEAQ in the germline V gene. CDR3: CASSFLGNQPQHF. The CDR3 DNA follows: TGTGCCAGCAGCTTTCTGGGGAATCAGCCCCAGCATTTT.

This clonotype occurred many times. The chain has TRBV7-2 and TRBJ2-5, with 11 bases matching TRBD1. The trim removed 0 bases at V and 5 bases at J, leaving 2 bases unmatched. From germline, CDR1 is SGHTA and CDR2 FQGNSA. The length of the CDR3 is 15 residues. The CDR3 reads CASSLAGQGGETQYF. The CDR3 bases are TGTGCCAGCAGCTTAGCGGGACAGGGGGGGGAGACCCAGTACTTC.

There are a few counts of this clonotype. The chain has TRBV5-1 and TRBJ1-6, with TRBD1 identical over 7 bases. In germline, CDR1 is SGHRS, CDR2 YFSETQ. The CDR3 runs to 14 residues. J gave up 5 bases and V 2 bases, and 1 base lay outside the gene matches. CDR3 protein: CASSFQGDNSPLHF. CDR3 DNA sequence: TGCGCCAGCAGCTTTCAGGGGGATAATTCACCCCTCCACTTT.

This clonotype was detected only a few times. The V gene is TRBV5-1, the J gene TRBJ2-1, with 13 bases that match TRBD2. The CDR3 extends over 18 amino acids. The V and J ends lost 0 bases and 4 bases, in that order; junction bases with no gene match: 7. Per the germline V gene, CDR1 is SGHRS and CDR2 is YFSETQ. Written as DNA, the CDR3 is TGCGCCAGCAGCTTGGAAGGGACTAGCGGGGTGCGTTACAATGAGCAGTTCTTC. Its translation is CASSLEGTSGVRYNEQFF.

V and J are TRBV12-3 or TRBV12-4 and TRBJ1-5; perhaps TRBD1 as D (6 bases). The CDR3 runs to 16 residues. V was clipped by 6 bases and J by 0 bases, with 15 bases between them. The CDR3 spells CASSPGGQISNQPQHF. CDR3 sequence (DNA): TGTGCCAGCAGCCCTGGGGGACAAATTAGCAATCAGCCCCAGCATTTT.

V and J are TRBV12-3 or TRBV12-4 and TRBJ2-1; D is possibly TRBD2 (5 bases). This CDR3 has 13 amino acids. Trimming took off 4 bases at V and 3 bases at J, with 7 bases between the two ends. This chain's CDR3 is CASSSEGYNEQFF. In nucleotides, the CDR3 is TGTGCCAGCAGTTCCGAGGGCTACAATGAGCAGTTCTTC.

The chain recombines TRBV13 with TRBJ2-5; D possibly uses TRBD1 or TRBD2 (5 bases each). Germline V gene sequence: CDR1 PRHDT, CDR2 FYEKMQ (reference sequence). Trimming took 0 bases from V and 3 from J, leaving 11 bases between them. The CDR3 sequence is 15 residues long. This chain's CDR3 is CASSLGHGGEETQYF. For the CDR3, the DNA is TGTGCCAGCAGCTTAGGCCATGGGGGAGAAGAGACCCAGTACTTC.

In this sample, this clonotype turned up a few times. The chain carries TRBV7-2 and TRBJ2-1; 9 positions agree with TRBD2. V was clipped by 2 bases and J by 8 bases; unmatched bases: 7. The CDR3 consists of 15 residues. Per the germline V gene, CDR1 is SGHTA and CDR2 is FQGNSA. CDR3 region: CASSLTAGGWDEQFF. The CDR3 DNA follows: TGTGCCAGCAGCTTAACAGCGGGGGGCTGGGATGAGCAGTTCTTC.

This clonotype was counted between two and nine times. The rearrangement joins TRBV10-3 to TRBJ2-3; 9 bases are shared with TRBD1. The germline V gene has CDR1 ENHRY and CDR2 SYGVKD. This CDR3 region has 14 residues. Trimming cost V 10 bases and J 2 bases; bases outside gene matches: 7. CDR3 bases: TGTGCCACCGTTAGGGACAGGGCCACAGATACGCAGTATTTT. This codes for CATVRDRATDTQYF.

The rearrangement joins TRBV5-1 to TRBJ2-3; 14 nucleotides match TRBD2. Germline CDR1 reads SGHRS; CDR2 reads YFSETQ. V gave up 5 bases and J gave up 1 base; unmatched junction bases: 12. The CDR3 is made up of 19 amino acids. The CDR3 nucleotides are TGCGCCAGCAGAAGTGAGCCGGGACTAGCGGGGGCTGGCACAGATACGCAGTATTTT. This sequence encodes CASRSEPGLAGAGTDTQYF.

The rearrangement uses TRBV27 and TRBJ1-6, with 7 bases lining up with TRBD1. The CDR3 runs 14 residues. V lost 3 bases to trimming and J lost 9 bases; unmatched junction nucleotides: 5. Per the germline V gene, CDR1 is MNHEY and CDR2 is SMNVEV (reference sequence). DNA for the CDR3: TGTGCCAGCAGTTTGGACAGGTGGGGTTCACCCCTCCACTTT. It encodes CASSLDRWGSPLHF.

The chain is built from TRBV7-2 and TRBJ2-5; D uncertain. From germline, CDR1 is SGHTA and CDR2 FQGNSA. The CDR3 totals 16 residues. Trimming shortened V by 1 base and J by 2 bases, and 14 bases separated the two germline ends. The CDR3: CASSLVGSGPQETQYF. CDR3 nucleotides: TGTGCCAGCAGCTTAGTGGGGTCTGGCCCTCAAGAGACCCAGTACTTC.

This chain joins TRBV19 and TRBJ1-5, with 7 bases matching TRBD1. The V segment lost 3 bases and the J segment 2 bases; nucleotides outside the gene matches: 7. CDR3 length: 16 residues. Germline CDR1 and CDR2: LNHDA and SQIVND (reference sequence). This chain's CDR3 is CASSITGEEGNQPQHF. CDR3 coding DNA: TGTGCCAGTAGTATCACAGGGGAGGAGGGCAATCAGCCCCAGCATTTT.

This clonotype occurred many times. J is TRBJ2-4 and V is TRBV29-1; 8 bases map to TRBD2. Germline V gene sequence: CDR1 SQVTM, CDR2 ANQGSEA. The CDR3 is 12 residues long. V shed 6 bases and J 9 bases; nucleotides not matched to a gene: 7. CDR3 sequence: CSVRTSKGIQYF. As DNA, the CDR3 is TGCAGCGTCCGGACTAGCAAAGGCATTCAGTACTTC.

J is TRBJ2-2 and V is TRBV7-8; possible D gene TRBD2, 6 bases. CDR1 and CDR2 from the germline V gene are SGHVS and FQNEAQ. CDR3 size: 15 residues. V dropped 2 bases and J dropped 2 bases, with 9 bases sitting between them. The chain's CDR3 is CASSLIAANTGELFF. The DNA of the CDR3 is TGTGCCAGCAGCTTAATAGCGGCCAACACCGGGGAGCTGTTTTTT.